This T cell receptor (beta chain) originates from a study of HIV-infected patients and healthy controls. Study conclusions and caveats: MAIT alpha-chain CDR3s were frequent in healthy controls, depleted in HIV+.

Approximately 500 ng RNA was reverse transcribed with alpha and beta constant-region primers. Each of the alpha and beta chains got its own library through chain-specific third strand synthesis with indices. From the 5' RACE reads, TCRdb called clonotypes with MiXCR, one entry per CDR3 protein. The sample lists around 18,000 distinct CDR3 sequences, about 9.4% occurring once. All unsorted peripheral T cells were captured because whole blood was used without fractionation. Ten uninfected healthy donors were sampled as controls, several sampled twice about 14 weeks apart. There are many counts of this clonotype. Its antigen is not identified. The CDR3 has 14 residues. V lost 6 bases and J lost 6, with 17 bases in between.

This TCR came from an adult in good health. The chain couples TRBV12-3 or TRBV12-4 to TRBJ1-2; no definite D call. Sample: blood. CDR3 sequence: CASRLLLDGNGYTF. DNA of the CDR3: TGTGCCAGCAGGCTTCTTTTGGACGGGAATGGCTACACCTTC.